Below, 22 T cell receptor beta chains from the same sample are listed, as sequenced in a study of long-term antiretroviral therapy in people with HIV. The authors ran the immunoSEQ assay, v3.0, at survey level. Profiling relied on immunoSEQ multiplex PCR, and the TCRdb table lists in-frame clones only, not all of them. There are 8,000 to 10,000 clones in the sample; around 84% occur only once, and around a tenth lies in the top ten. The material sequenced was unsorted PBMCs, taken 0.3 years before starting antiretroviral therapy. All receptors come from a young man with HIV.

CDR3 DNA sequence: TGTGCCAGCAGCTCACTTACACAGGGTGAAGCTTTCTTT. Translated, it gives CASSSLTQGEAFF. The J gene is TRBJ1-1, the V gene TRBV7-7, with D maybe TRBD1 (6 bases). V shed 4 bases and J shed 7 bases, with 13 bases lying between them. The CDR3 sequence is 13 residues long. Germline assignment: CDR1 SSHAT and CDR2 FNYEAQ (reference sequence). Drawing the rest from reference TRBV7-7 and TRBJ1-1, the complete variable domain is GAGVSQSPRYKVTKRGQDVTLRCDPISSHATLYWYQQALGQGPEFLTYFNYEAQPDKSGLPSDRFSAERPEGSISTLTIQRTEQRDSAMYRCASSSLTQGEAFFGQGTRLTVV.

The chain recombines TRBV7-9 with TRBJ2-3; 10 bases align to TRBD1. The V and J ends lost 1 base and 3 bases, in that order; junction bases with no gene match: 4. Germline values: CDR1 SEHNR, CDR2 FQNEAQ (reference sequence). The CDR3 contains 16 residues. The CDR3, as DNA: TGTGCCAGCAGCTTAGACCCGGGACAGGGGACAGATACGCAGTATTTT. Its protein is CASSLDPGQGTDTQYF.

The chain employs TRBV28 and TRBJ1-4, with TRBD1 identical over 8 bases. Trimming at V came to 4 bases and at J to 5 bases, leaving 6 bases not matched to a gene. The germline gives CDR1 MDHEN, CDR2 SYDVKM. The CDR3 is 15 residues long. This CDR3 is CASSSGTGPNEKLFF. DNA for the CDR3: TGTGCCAGCAGTTCCGGGACAGGACCAAATGAAAAACTGTTTTTT.

This clone was observed a handful of times. The chain uses TRBV9 and TRBJ2-7; TRBD2 matches 7 bases. V shed 0 bases and J 5 bases; nucleotides not matched to a gene: 5. The germline V gene has CDR1 SGDLS and CDR2 YYNGEE. The CDR3 runs 14 residues. The CDR3, as DNA: TGTGCCAGCAGCGTAGGGGAAGCGGGGAACGAGCAGTACTTC. Translated, it gives CASSVGEAGNEQYF.

The chain links TRBV9 to TRBJ1-6; 7 nucleotides align to TRBD1. CDR1 and CDR2 from the germline V gene are SGDLS and YYNGEE. The CDR3 runs to 14 residues. Germline trimming cut 3 bases from V and 5 bases from J; bases unmatched to any gene: 2. CDR3 nucleotides: TGTGCCAGCAGCGCCGACAGGGATAATTCACCCCTCCACTTT. This codes for CASSADRDNSPLHF.

The rearrangement links TRBV19 to TRBJ1-2; 8 nucleotides agree with TRBD1. Germline V gene lookup returns CDR1 LNHDA and CDR2 SQIVND (reference sequence). The CDR3 covers 14 residues. Trimming took 10 bases from V and 8 from J; bases not matched to a gene: 15. The CDR3 sequence: CATTPSTGGWGYTF. Written as DNA, the CDR3 is TGTGCCACCACGCCTTCCACAGGGGGATGGGGCTACACCTTC.

The chain is built from TRBV11-2 and TRBJ2-5; 14 bases are shared with TRBD2. V was pared by 6 bases and J by 2 bases, with 5 bases of the junction left unmatched. Germline V CDR1 and CDR2: SGHAT, FQNNGV. The CDR3 contains 16 residues. CDR3 loop: CASRDGLAGGQETQYF. CDR3 sequence (DNA): TGTGCCAGCAGGGACGGACTAGCGGGAGGACAAGAGACCCAGTACTTC.

The V and J genes are TRBV11-2 and TRBJ1-1; no clear D gene. There are 13 residues in the CDR3. Trimming took 3 bases from V and 5 from J, leaving 10 bases between them. The germline CDR1 and CDR2 sequences are SGHAT and FQNNGV. The CDR3 protein is CASSLGTRTEAFF. The CDR3 DNA is TGTGCCAGCAGCTTGGGAACGAGGACTGAAGCTTTCTTT.

This chain joins TRBV4-3 and TRBJ2-2, with D maybe TRBD1 (6 bases). The CDR3 covers 16 residues. CDR1 LGHNA and CDR2 YSLEER come from the germline V gene. Deletions cut 0 bases from V and 5 bases from J, with 13 bases between. The CDR3 DNA reads as TGCGCCAGCAGCCAAGATCAGGGGAGTTTGACCGGGGAGCTGTTTTTT. Its translation: CASSQDQGSLTGELFF.

The V gene is TRBV9, the J gene TRBJ1-5, with D tentatively TRBD1 (6 bases). V was cut by 0 bases and J by 6 bases, with 10 bases left in between. This CDR3 is 14 amino acids long. CDR1 and CDR2 (germline): SGDLS, YYNGEE. The CDR3 region has the DNA TGTGCCAGCAGCGTAGAGGCAGGGGCTCAGCCCCAGCATTTT. Encoded protein: CASSVEAGAQPQHF. The variable domain in full, completed from reference TRBV9 and TRBJ1-5, reads DSGVTQTPKHLITATGQRVTLRCSPRSGDLSVYWYQQSLDQGLQFLIQYYNGEERAKGNILERFSAQQFPDLHSELNLSSLELGDSALYFCASSVEAGAQPQHFGDGTRLSIL.

V is TRBV5-1 and J is TRBJ2-7; D perhaps matches TRBD1 (5 bases). CDR1 SGHRS and CDR2 YFSETQ come from the germline V gene. With 5 bases removed from V and 3 bases from J, the gap between germline ends came to 12 bases. This CDR3 has 13 amino acids. Here the CDR3 DNA reads TGCGCCAGCAGTCCCGGACAAGACTACGAGCAGTACTTC. Translated: CASSPGQDYEQYF.

This clone was seen only once. The gene calls are TRBV28 and TRBJ2-7; D is perhaps TRBD1 (6 bases). Looked up from germline, CDR1 is MDHEN and CDR2 is SYDVKM. The CDR3 runs 15 residues. The V gene lost 6 bases and the J gene lost 6 bases, with 21 bases spanning the gap. The CDR3: CASSPFTGTLTEQYF. The CDR3 region has the DNA TGTGCCAGCAGCCCTTTTACAGGGACCCTAACCGAGCAGTACTTC.

The rearrangement links TRBV29-1 to TRBJ2-5, with D possibly matching TRBD1 (6 bases). This CDR3 has 12 residues. Per the germline V gene, CDR1 is SQVTM and CDR2 is ANQGSEA. The V gene lost 5 bases and the J gene lost 7 bases, with 14 bases spanning the gap. The CDR3 here is CSVLEGGGTQYF. The CDR3 DNA reads TGCAGCGTTTTAGAAGGGGGTGGGACCCAGTACTTC. Variable domain in full (rest from reference TRBV29-1 and TRBJ2-5): SAVISQKPSRDICQRGTSLTIQCQVDSQVTMMFWYRQQPGQSLTLIATANQGSEATYESGFVIDKFPISRPNLTFSTLTVSNMSPEDSSIYLCSVLEGGGTQYFGPGTRLLVL.

Written as DNA, the CDR3 is TGTGCCAGCAGTCTGGACAGCGCTCCCTACGAGCAGTACTTC. Its protein is CASSLDSAPYEQYF. The V gene is TRBV6-6, the J gene TRBJ2-7; tentatively, D is TRBD1 (6 bases). CDR1 and CDR2 from the germline V gene are MNHNY and SVGAGI (reference sequence). CDR3 length equals 14 residues. Between the trimmed V and J ends, which lost 5 bases and 2 bases, there was a span of 13 bases.

V is TRBV9 and J is TRBJ1-6; TRBD1 agrees at 7 bases. This CDR3 contains 16 residues. Germline V gene data show CDR1 as SGDLS and CDR2 as YYNGEE. The V segment lost 4 bases and the J segment 4 bases; nucleotides outside the gene matches: 8. The CDR3 here is CASSPGTVGYNSPLHF. The DNA for the CDR3 is TGTGCCAGCAGCCCGGGGACAGTGGGATATAATTCACCCCTCCACTTT.

This clone was counted once. The chain employs TRBV7-3 and TRBJ2-3, with unresolved D. V was cut by 5 bases and J by 5 bases, with 17 bases left in between. The CDR3 runs to 15 residues. CDR1 is SGHTA, CDR2 FQGTGA, per germline. The chain's CDR3 is CASSVWGYSGDTQYF. The CDR3 region has the DNA TGTGCCAGCAGCGTCTGGGGTTATTCGGGAGATACGCAGTATTTT.

V usage is TRBV7-6 and J usage is TRBJ2-1, with D perhaps given as TRBD1 or TRBD2 (6 bases each). The CDR3 is made up of 16 amino acids. Trimming pared 0 bases from V and 0 bases from J, leaving 9 bases between. Germline CDR1 SGHVS, CDR2 FNYEAQ. The CDR3 bases are TGTGCCAGCAGCTTAGCCGGGGGCATCTCCTACAATGAGCAGTTCTTC. Protein sequence: CASSLAGGISYNEQFF.

The chain couples TRBV4-3 to TRBJ2-1; D may correspond to TRBD1 or TRBD2 (5 bases each). V lost 0 bases and J 7 bases, leaving 19 bases between the germline ends. CDR1 and CDR2 from the germline V gene are LGHNA and YSLEER. The CDR3 extends over 17 amino acids. As DNA, the CDR3 is TGCGCCAGCAGCCAAGATATTGGGGACCCAAAAAGGAATGAGCAGTTCTTC. It translates to CASSQDIGDPKRNEQFF.

V and J are TRBV19 and TRBJ1-3; possible D gene TRBD1, 5 bases. The germline V gene encodes CDR1 LNHDA and CDR2 SQIVND (reference sequence). V was shortened by 6 bases and J by 0 bases, with 12 bases between the two germline ends. The CDR3 is made up of 15 amino acids. CDR3 DNA sequence: TGTGCCAGTAGGAGAGGGGCGACCTCTGGAAACACCATATATTTT. Translated, it gives CASRRGATSGNTIYF.

V gene TRBV6-5 combines with J gene TRBJ2-2; 8 bases align to TRBD1. The CDR3 consists of 15 residues. J gave up 5 bases and V 6 bases, and 8 bases lay outside the gene matches. The germline V gene has CDR1 MNHEY and CDR2 SVGAGI. DNA of the CDR3: TGTGCCAGCAGAAAGGACAGGGTGGGGACCGGGGAGCTGTTTTTT. As protein: CASRKDRVGTGELFF.

The chain employs TRBV28 and TRBJ1-1; D is perhaps TRBD1 (6 bases). CDR1 is MDHEN and CDR2 is SYDVKM in the germline V gene. V dropped 7 bases and J dropped 9 bases, with 15 bases sitting between them. CDR3 length: 12 residues. The CDR3 coding sequence is TGTGCCAGCACCCCCCCCGGGGACAAAGCTTTCTTT. Translation gives CASTPPGDKAFF.

The genes are TRBV28 and TRBJ2-1; D is undetermined. This CDR3 is 13 amino acids long. Looked up from germline, CDR1 is MDHEN and CDR2 is SYDVKM. Trimming took 3 bases from V and 4 from J, leaving 7 bases between them. CDR3 region: CASSLGRYNEQFF. Written as DNA, the CDR3 is TGTGCCAGCAGTTTGGGCAGATACAATGAGCAGTTCTTC.